What follows are 7 T cell receptor beta chains derived from one specimen sequenced in a study of blood T cell repertoires in COVID-19. Repertoires were generated with immunoSEQ multiplex PCR, while TCRdb's copy carries only in-frame clones and drops some. The repertoire holds 85,000 to 110,000 clones, with more than 75% as singletons. Material for sequencing was peripheral blood. The receptor set was obtained from a human donor in a cohort sampled during active COVID-19.

This clone was counted only a few times. This rearrangement joins TRBV6-1 to TRBJ2-7; 8 nucleotides agree with TRBD1. V dropped 0 bases and J dropped 5; count of bases not matched to a gene: 6. Germline V lookup: CDR1 MNHNS, CDR2 SASEGT. The CDR3 totals 15 residues. CDR3: CASSEAPTGVHEQYF. The CDR3 region has the DNA TGTGCCAGCAGTGAAGCTCCGACAGGGGTCCACGAGCAGTACTTC.

V and J are TRBV2 and TRBJ2-1, with 10 bases fitting TRBD2. Germline assignment: CDR1 SNHLY and CDR2 FYNNEI. The CDR3 contains 14 residues. Trimming cost V 4 bases and J 6 bases; bases outside gene matches: 3. This CDR3 reads CASSARTSGNEQFF. The CDR3 DNA reads as TGTGCCAGCAGTGCGAGGACTAGCGGCAATGAGCAGTTCTTC.

The chain links TRBV5-1 to TRBJ2-5, with a weak D call TRBD1 (6 bases). This CDR3 region has 14 residues. CDR1 and CDR2 (germline): SGHRS, YFSETQ. Between the trimmed V and J ends, which lost 3 bases and 2 bases, there was a span of 11 bases. In DNA form, the CDR3 reads TGCGCCAGCAGCTCAGGGGACCCTCAAGAGACCCAGTACTTC. This gives the protein CASSSGDPQETQYF.

The chain combines TRBV19 with TRBJ1-1, with 10 bases that match TRBD1. The germline CDR1 and CDR2 sequences are LNHDA and SQIVND (reference sequence). Germline trimming cut 10 bases from V and 3 bases from J; bases unmatched to any gene: 11. There are 15 residues in the CDR3. The chain's CDR3 is CATNPGQGMDTEAFF. CDR3 bases: TGTGCCACTAACCCGGGACAGGGGATGGACACTGAAGCTTTCTTT.

DNA of the CDR3: TGCGCCAGCAGCTTGACCTCAACCTCGCTGGCCACTGAAGCTTTCTTT. Translation gives CASSLTSTSLATEAFF. J is TRBJ1-1 and V is TRBV5-1; no definite D call. Trimming left V 1 base short and J 4 bases short, with 17 bases between. This CDR3 has 16 amino acids. Germline V lookup: CDR1 SGHRS, CDR2 YFSETQ.

This chain links TRBV28 with TRBJ1-2; TRBD1 agrees at 7 bases. The V and J ends lost 7 bases and 11 bases, in that order; junction bases with no gene match: 10. The CDR3 sequence is 12 residues long. Germline V gene lookup returns CDR1 MDHEN and CDR2 SYDVKM. The CDR3 is CASNPTGKAYTF. The CDR3 DNA reads as TGTGCCAGCAACCCGACAGGGAAGGCGTACACCTTC.

The gene calls are TRBV3-1 (or the pseudogene TRBV3-2) and TRBJ2-7, with 7 bases identical to TRBD1. The germline gives CDR1 LGHDT, CDR2 YNNKEL (reference sequence). The CDR3 has 14 amino acids. V shed 3 bases, J shed 1 base, and the junction held 3 bases outside the gene matches. The CDR3 bases are TGTGCCAGCAGCCAGGAGGACAGGTCCTACGAGCAGTACTTC. Amino acid sequence: CASSQEDRSYEQYF.